A single sample gave rise to the 12 T cell receptor beta chains below, sequenced in a study of beta chain features in type 1 diabetes. The study reverse transcribed the entire isolated RNA, so it sequenced expressed TCRB transcripts. TCRdb's table, derived via immunoSEQ multiplex PCR, lists solely in-frame clones and lacks some. In the table there are 300,000 to 350,000 clones, about 20% of which are singletons. Sequences were obtained from naive CD4+ T cells from blood. The receptors were sampled from a woman younger than 30 in good health.

The chain recombines TRBV4-2 with TRBJ2-5; TRBD2 agrees at 8 bases. Unmatched junction bases numbered 1, after V lost 0 bases and J lost 4 bases. The CDR3 spans 14 residues. Germline CDR1 reads LGHNA; CDR2 reads YNFKEQ. As DNA, the CDR3 is TGTGCCAGCAGCCAAGATCGGGGGGGAGAGACCCAGTACTTC. It is translated as CASSQDRGGETQYF.

This clone turned up a few times. This chain joins TRBV14 and TRBJ2-5; TRBD1 matches 8 bases. V shed 0 bases, J shed 0 bases, and the junction held 0 bases outside the gene matches. Germline V gene data show CDR1 as SGHDN and CDR2 as FVKESK. The CDR3 is made up of 15 amino acids. The CDR3 sequence: CASSQEDRDQETQYF. The DNA of the CDR3 is TGTGCCAGCAGCCAAGAGGACAGGGACCAAGAGACCCAGTACTTC.

This clone has more than one count but fewer than ten. The CDR3, as DNA: TGCGCCAGCAGTCAATCGTACGGGAACACTGAAGCTTTCTTT. It encodes CASSQSYGNTEAFF. The chain joins TRBV23-1 to TRBJ1-1; D call uncertain. Being an ORF, TRBV23-1 has a function that is uncertain. CDR3 size: 14 residues. The ends were cut back, 0 bases at V and 1 base at J, with 6 bases in the middle.

The rearrangement joins TRBV6-1 to TRBJ2-5; weak D call: TRBD1 (6 bases). The germline V gene encodes CDR1 MNHNS and CDR2 SASEGT. The CDR3 runs 15 residues. V shed 4 bases and J shed 4 bases, with 16 bases lying between them. In nucleotides, the CDR3 is TGTGCCAGCAGTGGTTGGCAGGGGCGGGCAGAGACCCAGTACTTC. Protein sequence: CASSGWQGRAETQYF.

The table lists this clone with a few counts. This rearrangement joins TRBV19 to TRBJ2-7, with 7 bases fitting TRBD1. V dropped 10 bases and J dropped 6; count of bases not matched to a gene: 12. The CDR3 has 13 amino acids. Germline V gene sequence: CDR1 LNHDA, CDR2 SQIVND (reference sequence). The CDR3 protein is CAISDRAGSEQYF. CDR3 nucleotides: TGTGCCATTTCCGACAGGGCCGGCTCCGAGCAGTACTTC.

This clone was detected a few times. The rearrangement uses TRBV5-1 and TRBJ2-4; 9 bases align to TRBD2. This CDR3 has 15 amino acids. The V gene end was trimmed by 4 bases and the J gene end by 8 bases; junction bases not matched to a gene: 10. The germline gives CDR1 SGHRS, CDR2 YFSETQ. CDR3 DNA: TGCGCCAGCAGCAACCTAGCGGGATCGGGGGACATTCAGTACTTC. Protein product: CASSNLAGSGDIQYF.

In its sample, this clone was seen a few times. CDR3 amino acids: CASSPDRNQPQHF. For the CDR3, the DNA is TGTGCCAGTAGTCCTGACAGGAATCAGCCCCAGCATTTT. This chain joins TRBV19 and TRBJ1-5; TRBD1 might be the D (6 bases). V was clipped by 5 bases and J by 4 bases, with 9 bases between them. Germline values: CDR1 LNHDA, CDR2 SQIVND (reference sequence). The CDR3 runs to 13 residues. The full variable domain, in which reference TRBV19 and TRBJ1-5 provide the parts outside the CDR3, is DGGITQSPKYLFRKEGQNVTLSCEQNLNHDAMYWYRQDPGQGLRLIYYSQIVNDFQKGDIAEGYSVSREKKESFPLTVTSAQKNPTAFYLCASSPDRNQPQHFGDGTRLSIL.

The chain carries TRBV2 and TRBJ2-1, with a tentative D call TRBD1 (5 bases). Trimming took off 6 bases at V and 1 base at J, with 10 bases between the two ends. This CDR3 is 14 amino acids long. Germline V gene data show CDR1 as SNHLY and CDR2 as FYNNEI. CDR3 nucleotides: TGTGCCAGCAGCCAAGGGGCGTCCTACAATGAGCAGTTCTTC. Amino acids: CASSQGASYNEQFF.

This clone was counted only a few times. The CDR3 region is CASSLMDIQGETQYF. The CDR3 region has the DNA TGCGCCAGCAGCTTGATGGACATTCAGGGAGAGACCCAGTACTTC. The chain has TRBV5-1 and TRBJ2-5; perhaps TRBD1 as D (5 bases). V lost 1 base and J lost 4, with 14 bases in between. This CDR3 region has 15 residues. Germline V gives CDR1 SGHRS, CDR2 YFSETQ.

The chain carries TRBV7-2 and TRBJ1-1; D is uncertain. With 3 bases removed from V and 3 bases from J, the gap between germline ends came to 5 bases. In germline, CDR1 is SGHTA, CDR2 FQGNSA. The CDR3 totals 12 residues. CDR3 sequence: CASSFVDTEAFF. CDR3 nucleotide sequence: TGTGCCAGCAGCTTTGTCGACACTGAAGCTTTCTTT.

This clone has only a few counts. The rearrangement links TRBV4-2 to TRBJ1-2; 8 positions match TRBD1. CDR3 length equals 20 residues. Losses at the gene ends were 3 bases for V and 7 bases for J; bases not matched to a gene: 25. Germline V gene sequence: CDR1 LGHNA, CDR2 YNFKEQ. DNA of the CDR3: TGTGCCAGCAGCCATGAGGTAGGGCCGGGACAGGTACGCGGAGGCGGTGGCTACACCTTC. As protein: CASSHEVGPGQVRGGGGYTF.

CDR3 sequence: CASSTYGGGQGYGTEAFF. The CDR3 region has the DNA TGTGCCAGTAGTACTTATGGGGGCGGGCAGGGATATGGCACTGAAGCTTTCTTT. The chain combines TRBV19 with TRBJ1-1; D might be TRBD1 (6 bases). Trimming cost V 4 bases and J 4 bases, with 25 bases left between them. The CDR3 runs to 18 residues. CDR1 and CDR2 from the germline V gene are LNHDA and SQIVND (reference sequence).